At least ten counts were recorded for the clone carrying this TCR beta chain. Its antigen remains unidentified. TCRdb called the 5' RACE reads again in MiXCR, with one record for every CDR3 protein. The sample has approximately 140,000 distinct CDR3 sequences; roughly 3.5% are singletons. This record comes from a study of identical twins. CDR1 and CDR2 from the germline V gene are DFQATT and SNEGSKA (reference sequence). The CDR3 totals 15 residues. V was shortened by 5 bases and J by 3 bases, with 17 bases between the two germline ends. General study results and limits: Twins' surplus sharing was weaker for beta out-of-frame sequences. In monozygotic twins, models underestimated the sharing of out-of-frame TCR alpha. Zero-insertion results could be subject to partial confounding by invariant MAIT and iNKT cells. With abundant cord blood beta clonotypes, insertions were fewer; memory repertoires showed no such pattern.

The receptor was derived from a man aged 18 to 30 in good health. Sequenced input: memory T cells sorted from blood. The chain recombines TRBV20-1 with TRBJ1-5; no firm D call. The CDR3 protein is CSAYVGVPYNQPQHF. CDR3 coding DNA: TGCAGTGCTTACGTTGGGGTACCGTACAATCAGCCCCAGCATTTT.